Listed below are T cell receptor beta chains from one sample, sequenced in a study of cytomegalovirus exposure and HLA in healthy donors. Method: immunoSEQ multiplex PCR; TCRdb's copy keeps in-frame clones and lacks some. The sample comprises around 92,000 clones, around 76% of which are singletons, and 7% to 10% rests with the top ten. The sample comprised PBMCs. The receptors shown here come from a human donor in good health. Each CDR3 is given with its conserved first and last residue. A D gene is named only where the DNA matches it firmly. Rows give clone size only sometimes, using once, few, many, or a class for an expanded clone.

CDR3: CASSTRTPGTANTEAFF
DNA: TGTGCCAGTAGTACGCGCACCCCTGGGACAGCCAACACTGAAGCTTTCTTT
J: TRBJ1-1
D: TRBD1
size: -
V: TRBV19

CDR3: CASSLGVEGTTDTQYF
DNA: TGCGCCAGCAGCTTGGGGGTGGAGGGAACCACAGATACGCAGTATTTT
J: TRBJ2-3
D: -
size: -
V: TRBV5-1

CDR3: CASSLVGGQNYGYTF
DNA: TGTGCCAGCAGCTTAGTTGGAGGGCAGAACTATGGCTACACCTTC
J: TRBJ1-2
D: -
size: -
V: TRBV7-2

CDR3: CASSQDRLNTGELFF
DNA: TGTGCCAGCAGCCAAGATCGACTGAACACCGGGGAGCTGTTTTTT
J: TRBJ2-2
D: -
size: -
V: TRBV4-2

CDR3: CASSQTQGFSEQYF
DNA: TGTGCCAGCAGCCAGACCCAGGGTTTCTCCGAGCAGTACTTC
J: TRBJ2-7
D: -
size: once
V: TRBV14

CDR3: CASSVGDTSYNEQFF
DNA: TGTGCCAGCAGCGTAGGGGACACGTCCTACAATGAGCAGTTCTTC
J: TRBJ2-1
D: -
size: -
V: TRBV7-9

CDR3: CASSPQYAGRYNEQFF
DNA: TGTGCCAGCAGCCCCCAATACGCGGGGCGATACAATGAGCAGTTCTTC
J: TRBJ2-1
D: -
size: -
V: TRBV7-8

CDR3: CASSPLTDYEQYF
DNA: TGTGCCAGCAGCCCACTGACAGACTACGAGCAGTACTTC
J: TRBJ2-7
D: -
size: -
V: TRBV5-5

CDR3: CASSLGRTGISGNTIYF
DNA: TGCGCCAGCAGCTTGGGCCGGACAGGTATTTCTGGAAACACCATATATTTT
J: TRBJ1-3
D: TRBD1
size: -
V: TRBV5-1

CDR3: CASSLVAKLDNEQFF
DNA: TGCGCCAGCAGCTTGGTTGCCAAGCTAGACAATGAGCAGTTCTTC
J: TRBJ2-1
D: -
size: -
V: TRBV5-1

CDR3: CASSEAVRGTEQYF
DNA: TGTGCCAGCAGTGAAGCAGTCCGGGGGACCGAGCAGTACTTC
J: TRBJ2-7
D: -
size: -
V: TRBV6-1

CDR3: CASSQEQGVSGANVLTF
DNA: TGCGCCAGCAGCCAAGAACAGGGAGTATCTGGGGCCAACGTCCTGACTTTC
J: TRBJ2-6
D: -
size: once
V: TRBV4-3

CDR3: CASSEYLLGQGFRETQYF
DNA: TGTGCCAGCAGTGAGTATTTGCTGGGACAGGGGTTCCGCGAGACCCAGTACTTC
J: TRBJ2-5
D: TRBD1
size: -
V: TRBV25-1

CDR3: CSVSSGTSNSPLHF
DNA: TGCAGCGTTTCTTCAGGGACTAGTAATTCACCCCTCCACTTT
J: TRBJ1-6
D: -
size: -
V: TRBV29-1

CDR3: CATFRGQTEAFF
DNA: TGTGCCACCTTCAGGGGGCAGACTGAAGCTTTCTTT
J: TRBJ1-1
D: TRBD1
size: -
V: TRBV2

CDR3: CASSPLSGAPGEQYF
DNA: TGTGCCAGCAGCCCACTCAGCGGGGCCCCGGGTGAGCAGTACTTC
J: TRBJ2-5
D: TRBD2
size: -
V: TRBV7-7

CDR3: CASSLSTGAGQPQHF
DNA: TGTGCCAGCAGTTTATCGACAGGGGCCGGTCAGCCCCAGCATTTT
J: TRBJ1-5
D: TRBD1
size: few
V: TRBV27

CDR3: CASSGGTTKPGSHNEQFF
DNA: TGTGCCAGCAGCGGCGGGACTACCAAGCCCGGGTCCCACAATGAGCAGTTCTTC
J: TRBJ2-1
D: TRBD2
size: -
V: TRBV9

CDR3: CASSLEDRGFINEQFF
DNA: TGTGCCAGCAGCTTAGAAGACAGGGGCTTTATAAATGAGCAGTTCTTC
J: TRBJ2-1
D: TRBD1
size: once
V: TRBV11-2

CDR3: CASSYSRRSNYGYTF
DNA: TGTGCCAGCAGTTACTCGAGGCGCAGCAACTATGGCTACACCTTC
J: TRBJ1-2
D: -
size: -
V: TRBV6-5

CDR3: CASSLGRYTGNTIYF
DNA: TGTGCCAGCAGCTTGGGCAGATACACTGGAAACACCATATATTTT
J: TRBJ1-3
D: -
size: -
V: TRBV5-6

CDR3: CASIQQGAQGYGYTF
DNA: TGTGCCAGCATCCAACAGGGGGCGCAGGGCTATGGCTACACCTTC
J: TRBJ1-2
D: TRBD1
size: few
V: TRBV6-5

CDR3: CASSDQVISGNTIYF
DNA: TGTGCCAGCAGTGACCAGGTGATCTCTGGAAACACCATATATTTT
J: TRBJ1-3
D: -
size: -
V: TRBV2

CDR3: CASSLFPGTGMSTGELFF
DNA: TGTGCCAGCAGCTTGTTTCCCGGGACAGGGATGAGCACCGGGGAGCTGTTTTTT
J: TRBJ2-2
D: TRBD1
size: -
V: TRBV5-4

CDR3: CASSSRRQMNTGELFF
DNA: TGTGCCAGCAGCTCCAGGAGACAGATGAACACCGGGGAGCTGTTTTTT
J: TRBJ2-2
D: -
size: -
V: TRBV7-2

CDR3: CASSYPQGARDEQYF
DNA: TGTGCCAGCAGTTACCCTCAGGGGGCGCGGGACGAGCAGTACTTC
J: TRBJ2-7
D: TRBD1
size: -
V: TRBV6-6

CDR3: CASSVDSYLNEQFF
DNA: TGTGCCAGCAGCGTAGACTCCTACCTCAATGAGCAGTTCTTC
J: TRBJ2-1
D: -
size: -
V: TRBV9

CDR3: CASSQDRADTGELFF
DNA: TGTGCCAGCAGCCAGGACAGGGCTGACACCGGGGAGCTGTTTTTT
J: TRBJ2-2
D: TRBD1
size: -
V: TRBV7-8

CDR3: CASSLYNQETQYF
DNA: TGTGCCAGCAGCCTATATAACCAAGAGACCCAGTACTTC
J: TRBJ2-5
D: -
size: -
V: TRBV14

CDR3: CASSEFQGGTGAEAFF
DNA: TGTGCCAGCAGTGAATTTCAGGGGGGGACAGGGGCTGAAGCTTTCTTT
J: TRBJ1-1
D: TRBD1
size: -
V: TRBV2

CDR3: CSVGTGSGNQPQHF
DNA: TGCAGCGTAGGGACAGGTTCGGGTAATCAGCCCCAGCATTTT
J: TRBJ1-5
D: TRBD1
size: -
V: TRBV29-1

CDR3: CASSQEGLAGTYNEQFF
DNA: TGCGCCAGCAGCCAAGAGGGGCTAGCGGGCACCTACAATGAGCAGTTCTTC
J: TRBJ2-1
D: TRBD2
size: -
V: TRBV4-3

CDR3: CASSGRLKNSNQPQHF
DNA: TGTGCCAGTAGTGGGAGACTGAAAAATAGCAATCAGCCCCAGCATTTT
J: TRBJ1-5
D: -
size: -
V: TRBV19

CDR3: CSVKTVYEQYF
DNA: TGCAGTGTAAAGACAGTCTACGAGCAGTACTTC
J: TRBJ2-7
D: -
size: -
V: TRBV20-1

CDR3: CASSDSGGSSDTQYF
DNA: TGTGCCAGCAGTGACTCGGGGGGAAGTTCAGATACGCAGTATTTT
J: TRBJ2-3
D: -
size: -
V: TRBV6-4

CDR3: CASSFPGGEQYF
DNA: TGCGCCAGCAGCTTTCCCGGGGGCGAGCAGTACTTC
J: TRBJ2-7
D: -
size: -
V: TRBV5-1

CDR3: CASSQGQNVNIQYF
DNA: TGTGCCAGCAGCCAAGGCCAGAACGTAAACATTCAGTACTTC
J: TRBJ2-4
D: -
size: -
V: TRBV14

CDR3: CASSDGDFPSGNTIYF
DNA: TGTGCCAGCAGCGACGGGGACTTTCCCTCTGGAAACACCATATATTTT
J: TRBJ1-3
D: -
size: once
V: TRBV9

CDR3: CARAAGGGADQPQHF
DNA: TGTGCCAGAGCGGCGGGGGGGGGCGCCGATCAGCCCCAGCATTTT
J: TRBJ1-5
D: -
size: once
V: TRBV7-5

CDR3: CASGMDRGDGYTF
DNA: TGTGCGAGCGGTATGGACAGGGGGGATGGCTACACCTTC
J: TRBJ1-2
D: TRBD1
size: -
V: TRBV9

CDR3: CASSSLGQGFYQPQHF
DNA: TGTGCCAGTAGTTCCTTGGGACAGGGCTTCTATCAGCCCCAGCATTTT
J: TRBJ1-5
D: TRBD1
size: -
V: TRBV19

CDR3: CASSSSGSGYTEAFF
DNA: TGTGCCAGCAGCTCGTCGGGGAGCGGGTACACTGAAGCTTTCTTT
J: TRBJ1-1
D: -
size: -
V: TRBV5-4

CDR3: CASSLDRGSYNSPLHF
DNA: TGTGCCAGCAGCTTGGACAGGGGCTCCTATAATTCACCCCTCCACTTT
J: TRBJ1-6
D: TRBD1
size: -
V: TRBV5-6

CDR3: CASSLSSAGYTEAFF
DNA: TGTGCCAGCAGCTTATCGTCGGCAGGGTACACTGAAGCTTTCTTT
J: TRBJ1-1
D: -
size: -
V: TRBV7-8

CDR3: CASSLFTSSGSTDTQYF
DNA: TGTGCCAGCAGCTTGTTCACCTCTAGCGGGAGCACAGATACGCAGTATTTT
J: TRBJ2-3
D: TRBD2
size: -
V: TRBV5-4

CDR3: CSSSPNGQINQPQHF
DNA: TGTTCCAGCAGCCCAAATGGACAAATCAATCAGCCCCAGCATTTT
J: TRBJ1-5
D: -
size: -
V: TRBV7-9

CDR3: CASSFLGTGGQHEQYF
DNA: TGCGCCAGCAGCTTTTTGGGGACAGGGGGCCAACACGAGCAGTACTTC
J: TRBJ2-7
D: TRBD1
size: -
V: TRBV5-1

CDR3: CASSTAGDTEAFF
DNA: TGTGCCAGCTCGACGGCAGGGGACACTGAAGCTTTCTTT
J: TRBJ1-1
D: -
size: few
V: TRBV18

CDR3: CASSLEGGSEQYF
DNA: TGTGCCAGCAGCTTGGAGGGGGGGAGCGAGCAGTACTTC
J: TRBJ2-7
D: -
size: -
V: TRBV5-4

CDR3: CAISLAGGPLDEQYF
DNA: TGTGCCATCAGTTTAGCGGGAGGGCCTTTGGACGAGCAGTACTTC
J: TRBJ2-7
D: TRBD2
size: -
V: TRBV10-3

CDR3: CSVGEQGDEQYF
DNA: TGCAGCGTTGGCGAACAGGGGGACGAGCAGTACTTC
J: TRBJ2-7
D: TRBD1
size: -
V: TRBV29-1

CDR3: CASRPLAGGLNEQFF
DNA: TGTGCCAGCAGACCCCTAGCGGGGGGTCTCAATGAGCAGTTCTTC
J: TRBJ2-1
D: TRBD2
size: once
V: TRBV2

CDR3: CASSIQGTGNTIYF
DNA: TGTGCCAGTAGTATCCAGGGTACTGGAAACACCATATATTTT
J: TRBJ1-3
D: -
size: many
V: TRBV19

CDR3: CATSSNRGYEQYF
DNA: TGTGCCACCAGCAGTAACAGGGGATACGAGCAGTACTTC
J: TRBJ2-7
D: TRBD1
size: -
V: TRBV15

CDR3: CASSRERTSGRETQYF
DNA: TGTGCCAGTAGCCGGGAAAGGACTAGCGGGAGGGAGACCCAGTACTTC
J: TRBJ2-5
D: TRBD2
size: -
V: TRBV19